The sequence of this TCR beta chain was determined in a study of metastatic and nonmetastatic thyroid tumors. For the study at large: Repertoire data that came from the blood and tumor or nodule tissue of malignant and benign thyroid patients were compared.

All patients were untreated before thyroid surgery. TCRdb reanalyzed the PCR reads with MiXCR. The sample shows 8,000 to 10,000 clones, under 15% of them seen only once. The table lists this clone with a few counts. CDR1 is MNHEY and CDR2 is SMNVEV in the germline V gene (reference sequence). This CDR3 region has 13 residues. V was cut by 6 bases and J by 1 base, with 8 bases left in between. The receptor was isolated from a female donor with papillary thyroid cancer or a benign thyroid nodule (not recorded which). Some clones in this sample may be carry-over from other donors' samples. The rearrangement links TRBV27 to TRBJ2-3, with D maybe TRBD1 (5 bases). Input material: blood. The CDR3 bases are TGTGCCAGCAGCTGGACACGCACAGATACGCAGTATTTT. Its protein is CASSWTRTDTQYF.